This TCR beta chain comes out of a study of blood T cells in healthy people across ages. Whole-study results and caveats: Unsorted PBMCs blocked a conclusive comparison of naive and antigen-experienced cells.

Primers used in a second PCR of roughly 6 to 11 cycles were a sample-barcoded 5' primer and a J-beta primer mix. TCRdb itself ran the 5' RACE reads through MiXCR, one entry per CDR3 protein. The table records more than 650,000 distinct CDR3 sequences, around 24% of them present only once. Turning to this clonotype: The antigen remains undetermined.

With 1 base removed from V and 2 bases from J, the gap between germline ends came to 19 bases. The CDR3 has 17 residues. From germline, CDR1 is SGHRS and CDR2 YFSETQ. Another study also made use of these data, one on T cells of mothers and their children. Turning to that study: The yield was over 8.5 million TCR beta CDR3 reads from each mother and approximately 2.8 million from each child.

Sequencing used blood. The genes are TRBV5-1 and TRBJ2-7, with a possible D match to TRBD1 (6 bases). This clonotype was sampled from a boy aged 5-17 years in good health. The CDR3 sequence is CASSLMTAIQGPYEQYF. The DNA of the CDR3 is TGCGCCAGCAGCTTGATGACAGCGATCCAGGGGCCCTACGAGCAGTACTTC.